Included here is one T cell receptor (beta chain) sequence, with context. A clone one base away is much larger, so this may be a read error. The data were obtained in a study of tumor-infiltrating lymphocytes in primary liver carcinoma. At the level of the study: Patients were men and women aged 30 to 69 years.

TCR beta cDNA came from approximately 0.55 ug total RNA, primed with a constant-region primer. Investigators got TCR beta libraries out of three nested multiplex PCR rounds, done with slightly modified ARM-PCR. A C-beta reverse primer was combined with TRBV1-TRBV30 forward primers in the first two PCR rounds, and each round had 9 to 10 cycles. From the multiplex PCR reads, TCRdb called clonotypes with MiXCR, one entry per CDR3 protein. The data show more than 60,000 distinct CDR3 sequences, with 60% to 75% seen just once and around 30% held by the top ten. Unsorted bulk tissue of roughly 20-31 mg yielded co-extracted RNA and DNA. Five separate regions per tumor were sampled. CDR1 and CDR2 (germline): LGHNA, YNFKEQ. The CDR3 runs 14 residues.

This rearrangement joins TRBV4-2 to TRBJ2-4, with a possible D match to TRBD2 (5 bases). Sequencing was performed on liver tumor tissue from sampling region 4. Regarding subset: tumor region T4, right-lateral pole. The receptor was isolated from a man aged 40-49 years with primary liver carcinoma and hepatitis B virus infection. CDR3 coding DNA: TGTGCCAGCAGCCTGGACCTAGCCAAACACATTCAGTACTTC. This encodes CASSLDLAKHIQYF.